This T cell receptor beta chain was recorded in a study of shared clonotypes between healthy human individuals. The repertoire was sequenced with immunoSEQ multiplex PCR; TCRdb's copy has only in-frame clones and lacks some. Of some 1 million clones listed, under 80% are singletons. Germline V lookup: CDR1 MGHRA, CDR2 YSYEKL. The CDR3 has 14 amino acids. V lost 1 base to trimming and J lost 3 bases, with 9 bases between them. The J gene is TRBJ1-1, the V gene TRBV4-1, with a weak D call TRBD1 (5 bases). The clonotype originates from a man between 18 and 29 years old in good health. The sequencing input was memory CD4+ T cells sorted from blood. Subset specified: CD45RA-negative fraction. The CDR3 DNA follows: TGCGCCAGCAGCCAAGGCAGGGCGTACACTGAAGCTTTCTTT. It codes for CASSQGRAYTEAFF.